The 11 T cell receptor beta chains listed next were all sequenced from one sample in a study of OX40 agonist ivuxolimab in advanced cancers. TCRdb keeps only in-frame clones here, not all; method: immunoSEQ multiplex PCR. In the table there are approximately 15,000 clones, 90% of which are singletons. The sequencing here drew on CD4+ or CD8+ T cells sorted from blood, taken in a trial of the OX40 agonist ivuxolimab. These receptors were taken from an adult with an advanced solid tumor such as melanoma, head and neck, liver or kidney cancer.

The chain couples TRBV4-1 to TRBJ2-3; D is unresolved. The CDR3 spans 16 residues. The germline V and J ends were trimmed by 0 bases and 0 bases, with 10 bases remaining between them. The germline CDR1 and CDR2 sequences are MGHRA and YSYEKL. The CDR3 region is CASSQDFFGSTDTQYF. CDR3 DNA: TGCGCCAGCAGCCAAGATTTTTTCGGTAGCACAGATACGCAGTATTTT.

J is TRBJ2-3 and V is TRBV5-1; possible D gene TRBD1, 5 bases. The CDR3 totals 17 residues. Deletions cut 0 bases from V and 0 bases from J, with 14 bases between. Per the germline V gene, CDR1 is SGHRS and CDR2 is YFSETQ. The chain's CDR3 is CASSLAPTQVSTDTQYF. CDR3 sequence (DNA): TGCGCCAGCAGCTTGGCCCCCACACAGGTCAGCACAGATACGCAGTATTTT.

This chain links TRBV5-4 with TRBJ2-1, with TRBD2 as a possible D gene (6 bases). Germline CDR1 reads SGHNT; CDR2 reads YYREEE (reference sequence). The CDR3 length is 15 residues. V lost 2 bases to trimming and J lost 6 bases, with 15 bases between them. CDR3 region: CASSFRTIMPNEQFF. The CDR3 DNA follows: TGTGCCAGCAGCTTCCGGACTATCATGCCCAATGAGCAGTTCTTC.

The chain recombines TRBV4-3 with TRBJ2-2, with D uncertain. CDR1 LGHNA and CDR2 YSLEER come from the germline V gene. V was cut by 1 base and J by 0 bases, with 9 bases left in between. The CDR3 has 16 residues. CDR3 in amino acids: CASSQAVGTNTGELFF. The CDR3, as DNA: TGCGCCAGCAGCCAAGCCGTGGGAACGAACACCGGGGAGCTGTTTTTT.

The chain employs TRBV27 and TRBJ1-4; 7 nucleotides agree with TRBD1. The CDR3 has 16 amino acids. Germline CDR1 and CDR2: MNHEY and SMNVEV (reference sequence). V lost 5 bases, J lost 0 bases, and 6 bases stayed unmatched. CDR3 loop: CASSPGTDATNEKLFF. The CDR3 bases are TGTGCCAGCAGTCCCGGGACAGACGCAACTAATGAAAAACTGTTTTTT.

The gene calls are TRBV14 and TRBJ2-7, with D unresolved. The germline V gene encodes CDR1 SGHDN and CDR2 FVKESK. The V and J ends lost 5 bases and 1 base respectively, with 6 bases between them. This CDR3 is built from 12 residues. In DNA, the CDR3 is TGTGCCAGCAGCAGGGAATCCTACGAGCAGTACTTC. It codes for CASSRESYEQYF.

V is TRBV6-4 and J is TRBJ2-5, with 16 positions matching TRBD2. The trim removed 3 bases at V and 5 bases at J, leaving 0 bases unmatched. Germline lookup yields CDR1 MRHNA and CDR2 SNTAGT. The CDR3 is 15 residues long. This CDR3 is CASSEGLAGGETQYF. CDR3 coding DNA: TGTGCCAGCAGTGAGGGACTAGCGGGAGGGGAGACCCAGTACTTC.

The chain employs TRBV29-1 and TRBJ2-1; D ambiguous. This CDR3 is built from 11 residues. CDR1 is SQVTM, CDR2 ANQGSEA, per germline. Trimming took off 2 bases at V and 4 bases at J, with 3 bases between the two ends. The CDR3 sequence is CSVERYNEQFF. The CDR3 region has the DNA TGCAGCGTTGAAAGGTACAATGAGCAGTTCTTC.

This clone was seen just once. J is TRBJ2-7 and V is TRBV30; TRBD1 aligns across 7 bases. Germline CDR1 GTSNPN, CDR2 SVGIG (reference sequence). V lost 0 bases and J lost 6; bases outside the gene matches: 5. The CDR3 has 13 amino acids. CDR3 protein: CAWSVQGTAEQYF. The CDR3, as DNA: TGTGCCTGGAGTGTGCAGGGGACAGCCGAGCAGTACTTC.

This clone was detected once. The J gene is TRBJ2-7, the V gene TRBV6-1; possibly TRBD2 for D (5 bases). Germline CDR1 and CDR2: MNHNS and SASEGT. There are 13 residues in the CDR3. The V end was cut by 4 bases, the J end by 2 bases, with 9 bases between. CDR3 amino acids: CASSVGLPYEQYF. The CDR3 DNA follows: TGTGCCAGCAGTGTAGGACTGCCCTACGAGCAGTACTTC.

This chain links TRBV9 with TRBJ2-5, with 8 bases identical to TRBD1. Germline assignment: CDR1 SGDLS and CDR2 YYNGEE. Losses at the gene ends were 0 bases for V and 4 bases for J; bases not matched to a gene: 8. CDR3 length: 16 amino acids. CDR3: CASSVEGQGVGETQYF. Here the CDR3 DNA reads TGTGCCAGCAGCGTAGAAGGACAGGGAGTGGGAGAGACCCAGTACTTC.